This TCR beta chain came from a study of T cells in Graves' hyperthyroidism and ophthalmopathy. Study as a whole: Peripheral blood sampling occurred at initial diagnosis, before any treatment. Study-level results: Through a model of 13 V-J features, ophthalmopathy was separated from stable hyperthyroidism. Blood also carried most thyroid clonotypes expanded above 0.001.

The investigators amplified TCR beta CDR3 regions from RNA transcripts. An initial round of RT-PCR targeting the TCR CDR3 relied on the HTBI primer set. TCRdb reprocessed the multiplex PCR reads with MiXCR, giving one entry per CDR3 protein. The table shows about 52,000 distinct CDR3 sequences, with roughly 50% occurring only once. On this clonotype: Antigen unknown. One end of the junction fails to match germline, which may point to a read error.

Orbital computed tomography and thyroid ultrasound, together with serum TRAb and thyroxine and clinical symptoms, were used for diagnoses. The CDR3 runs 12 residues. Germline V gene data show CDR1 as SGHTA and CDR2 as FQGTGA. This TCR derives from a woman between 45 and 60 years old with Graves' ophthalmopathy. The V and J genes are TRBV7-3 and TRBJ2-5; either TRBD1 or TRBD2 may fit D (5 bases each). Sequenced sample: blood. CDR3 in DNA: TGCGCCAGCAGCTCCCCCGGGGACACCCAGTACTTC. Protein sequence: CASSSPGDTQYF.